The source of this T cell receptor beta chain is a study of beta chain features in type 1 diabetes. This clone was counted a few times. The antigen remains unidentified. The V end lost 2 bases, the J end lost 4 bases, and 15 bases lay between the germline ends. The CDR3 spans 15 residues. CDR1 and CDR2 from the germline V gene are SGHRS and YFSETQ. Findings of the study overall: Compared to healthy donors, patients appeared to have naive, central memory and Treg TCRB repertoires that were more alike. All four CD4+ subsets from Type 1 diabetes patients carried moderately but significantly shorter TCRB CDR3s.

Expressed TCRB transcripts were sequenced because the isolated RNA had all been reverse transcribed beforehand. The method was immunoSEQ multiplex PCR; TCRdb's version includes in-frame clones alone and lacks a portion of them. The sample shows around 180,000 clones, less than 10% of them seen only once. Specimen: central memory CD4+ T cells from blood. The gene calls are TRBV5-1 and TRBJ2-5; D is perhaps TRBD2 (6 bases). This clonotype was obtained from a man between 18 and 35 years old with type 1 diabetes. The DNA for the CDR3 is TGCGCCAGCAGCTTAGGCGGGGCGACGAGAGAGACCCAGTACTTC. Its protein product is CASSLGGATRETQYF.